Reported below is one T cell receptor beta chain. Its antigen is not identified. This sample was taken from a study of T cell responses to AZD1222 COVID-19 vaccine. Assay: immunoSEQ multiplex PCR; the TCRdb copy retains only in-frame clones and omits some. The table shows fewer than 30,000 clones, with 86% occurring only once. Study-level points and caveats: Spike-specific TCR breadth and depth rose after two AZD1222 doses.

This CDR3 spans 15 amino acids. Between the trimmed V and J ends, which lost 0 bases and 12 bases, there was a span of 19 bases. In germline, CDR1 is SGHDT, CDR2 YYEEEE. The sequencing used peripheral blood, collected 28 days after the second AZD1222 dose. This receptor was obtained from an adult who received the AZD1222 COVID-19 vaccine. The chain is built from TRBV5-6 and TRBJ2-1; possible D gene TRBD1, 5 bases. As DNA, the CDR3 is TGTGCCAGCAGCTTGGGCACGAGGACAAATAGGGCGCAGTTCTTC. Translation: CASSLGTRTNRAQFF.